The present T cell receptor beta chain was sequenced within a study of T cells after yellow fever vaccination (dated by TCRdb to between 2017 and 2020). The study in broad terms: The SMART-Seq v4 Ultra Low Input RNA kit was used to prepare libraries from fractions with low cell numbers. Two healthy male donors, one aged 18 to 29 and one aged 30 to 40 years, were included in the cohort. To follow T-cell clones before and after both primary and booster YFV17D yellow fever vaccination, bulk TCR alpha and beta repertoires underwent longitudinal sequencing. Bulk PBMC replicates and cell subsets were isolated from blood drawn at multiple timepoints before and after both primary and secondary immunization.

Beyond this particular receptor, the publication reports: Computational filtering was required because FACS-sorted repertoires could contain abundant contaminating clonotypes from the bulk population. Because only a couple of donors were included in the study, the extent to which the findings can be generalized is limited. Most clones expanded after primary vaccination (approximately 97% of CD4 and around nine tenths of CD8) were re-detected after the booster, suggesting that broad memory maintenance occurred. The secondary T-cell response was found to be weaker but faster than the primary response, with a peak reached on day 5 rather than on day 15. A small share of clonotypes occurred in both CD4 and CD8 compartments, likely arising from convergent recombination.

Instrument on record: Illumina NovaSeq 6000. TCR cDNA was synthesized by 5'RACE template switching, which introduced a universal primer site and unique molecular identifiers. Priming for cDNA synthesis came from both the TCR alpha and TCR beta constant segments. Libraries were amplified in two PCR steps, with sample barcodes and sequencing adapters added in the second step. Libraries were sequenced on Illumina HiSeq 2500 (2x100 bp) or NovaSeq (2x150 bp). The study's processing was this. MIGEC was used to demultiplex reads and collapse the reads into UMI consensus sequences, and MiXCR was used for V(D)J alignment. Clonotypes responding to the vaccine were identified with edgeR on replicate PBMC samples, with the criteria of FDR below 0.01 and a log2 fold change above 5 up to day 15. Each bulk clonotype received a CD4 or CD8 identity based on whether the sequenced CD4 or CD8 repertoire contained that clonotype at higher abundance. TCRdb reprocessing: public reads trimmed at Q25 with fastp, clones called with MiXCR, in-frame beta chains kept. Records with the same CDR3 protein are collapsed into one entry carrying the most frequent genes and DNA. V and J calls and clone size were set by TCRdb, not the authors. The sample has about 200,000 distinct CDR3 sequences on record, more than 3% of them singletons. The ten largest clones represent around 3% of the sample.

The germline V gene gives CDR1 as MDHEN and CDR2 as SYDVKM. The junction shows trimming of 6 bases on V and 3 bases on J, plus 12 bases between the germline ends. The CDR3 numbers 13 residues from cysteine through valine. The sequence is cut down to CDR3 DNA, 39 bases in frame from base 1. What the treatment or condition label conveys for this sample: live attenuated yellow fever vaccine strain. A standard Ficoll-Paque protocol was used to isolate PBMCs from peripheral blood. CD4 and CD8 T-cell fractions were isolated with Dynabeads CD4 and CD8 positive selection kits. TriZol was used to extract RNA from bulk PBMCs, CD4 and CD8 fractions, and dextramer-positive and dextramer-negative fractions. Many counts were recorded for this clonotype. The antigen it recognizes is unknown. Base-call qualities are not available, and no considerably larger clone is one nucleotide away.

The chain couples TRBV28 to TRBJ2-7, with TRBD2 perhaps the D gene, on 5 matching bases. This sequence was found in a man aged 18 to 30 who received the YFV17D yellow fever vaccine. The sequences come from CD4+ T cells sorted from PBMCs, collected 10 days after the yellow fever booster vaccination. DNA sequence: TGTGCCAGCAGCTTGACGGGGAGCTACGAGCAGTACGTC. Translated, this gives CASSLTGSYEQYV.